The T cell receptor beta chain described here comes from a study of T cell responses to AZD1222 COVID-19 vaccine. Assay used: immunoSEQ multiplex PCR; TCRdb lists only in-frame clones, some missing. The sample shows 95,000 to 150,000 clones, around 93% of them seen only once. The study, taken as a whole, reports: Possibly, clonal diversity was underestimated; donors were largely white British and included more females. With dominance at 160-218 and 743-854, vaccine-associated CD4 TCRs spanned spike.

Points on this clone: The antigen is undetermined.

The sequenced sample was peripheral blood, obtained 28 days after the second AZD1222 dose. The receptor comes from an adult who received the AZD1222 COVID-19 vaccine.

As DNA, the CDR3 is TGCGCCAGCAGCCCTTTTCCGCCAGGGGCGGCTGTGGGCTACACCTTC. Translated, it gives CASSPFPPGAAVGYTF. The chain carries TRBV4-1 and TRBJ1-2; D is perhaps TRBD1 (6 bases). The CDR3 is made up of 16 amino acids. V lost 4 bases, J lost 8 bases, and 23 bases lay in between. Germline V gene sequence: CDR1 MGHRA, CDR2 YSYEKL.